Listed below are T cell receptor beta chains from one sample, sequenced in a study of blood T cell repertoires in COVID-19. Generated by immunoSEQ multiplex PCR, the TCRdb table keeps only in-frame clones and is missing some. The sample contains around 120,000 clones, about 90% of which appear only once. The sequencing sample was made of peripheral blood. The receptors come from a woman aged 55 to 70 with COVID-19, enrolled during active disease. The conserved cysteine and the conserved F or W are not part of the CDR3 here. Clone size is shown for a subset of rows, as once, few, many or a class of expanded clone.

>13|TRBJ1-2|-|TRBV19
ASSYQGAQAYGYT
>13|TRBJ2-7|-|TRBV5-4
ASSLDRVASYEQY
>13|TRBJ2-3|-|TRBV7-9
ASSLGGQSTDTQY
>11|TRBJ1-1|-|TRBV6-5
ASRHGGNTEAF
>12|TRBJ1-2|-|TRBV9
ASSKGVSNYGYT
>14|TRBJ1-5|-|TRBV19
ASSIAGSYGGQPQH
>9|TRBJ2-5|-|TRBV5-1
ASSLAETQY
>13|TRBJ1-4|-|TRBV27
ASSRYRTGHEKLF
>13|TRBJ2-6|-|TRBV28
ASSQVLTGANVLT
>13|TRBJ2-2|-|TRBV7-9
ASSSGQANTGELF
>14|TRBJ2-3|-|TRBV5-1
ASSPETSGATDTQY
>12|TRBJ2-2|-|TRBV27
ASSSPGNTGELF
>14|TRBJ2-5|-|TRBV10-3
AISEGLAGSGETQY
>12|TRBJ1-5|-|TRBV27
ASSPRTVDQPQH
>14|TRBJ1-1|-|TRBV27
ASSSRGTGRNTEAF
>13|TRBJ1-5|once|TRBV18
ASSPGTGGEQPQH
>13|TRBJ1-1|-|TRBV5-4
ASSRGGQGNTEAF
>11|TRBJ1-4|-|TRBV4-2
ASSHAGTELLF